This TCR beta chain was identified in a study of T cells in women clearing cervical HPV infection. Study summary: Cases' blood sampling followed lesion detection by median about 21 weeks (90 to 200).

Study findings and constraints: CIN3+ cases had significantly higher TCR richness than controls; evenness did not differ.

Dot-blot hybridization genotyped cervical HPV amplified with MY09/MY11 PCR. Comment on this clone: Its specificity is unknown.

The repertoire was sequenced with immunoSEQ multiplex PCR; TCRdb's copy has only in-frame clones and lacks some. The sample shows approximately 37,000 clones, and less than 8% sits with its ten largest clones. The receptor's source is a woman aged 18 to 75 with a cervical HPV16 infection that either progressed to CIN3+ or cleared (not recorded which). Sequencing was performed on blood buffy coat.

The CDR3 region is CASSQGQGLTGELFF. Incomplete CDR3 DNA: TGTGCCAGCAGCCAGGGACAGGGTTTGACCGGGGAG. The J gene is TRBJ2-2, the V gene TRBV11-3; 9 bases map to TRBD1. The read ends 3 residues shy of where the CDR3 ends; the end is completed using the germline J gene. Germline V lookup: CDR1 SGHNT, CDR2 YENEEA. The CDR3 totals 15 residues. Trimming cost V 5 bases and J 5 bases; bases outside gene matches: 6.